Listed below are T cell receptor beta chains from one sample, sequenced in a study of T cell responses to AZD1222 COVID-19 vaccine. Profiling relied on immunoSEQ multiplex PCR, and the TCRdb table lists in-frame clones only, not all of them. The sample gives 95,000 to 100,000 clones, around nine tenths of which show up once; roughly 15% is in the top ten. The sequenced sample was peripheral blood, obtained 28 days after the second AZD1222 dose. Receptors were obtained from an adult who received the AZD1222 COVID-19 vaccine. CDR3s include the opening cysteine and the closing phenylalanine or tryptophan.

V	length	J	CDR3
TRBV29-1	15	TRBJ2-7	CSVERDRGGSYEQYF
TRBV20-1	16	TRBJ1-4	CSASLLPGQGVEKLFF
TRBV3-1/TRBV3-2	14	TRBJ1-2	CASSQESGRYGYTF
TRBV15	13	TRBJ2-5	CATSRDLVETQYF
TRBV12-3/TRBV12-4	12	TRBJ2-5	CASSALWETQYF
TRBV19	14	TRBJ1-3	CASEGLSSGNTIYF
TRBV6-5	13	TRBJ2-7	CASSYAPFDEQYF
TRBV5-8	13	TRBJ1-1	CASSFGGRTEAFF
TRBV5-4	14	TRBJ2-5	CASRQAGGPKTQYF
TRBV9	15	TRBJ1-3	CASSDRQGSGNTIYF
TRBV11-2	16	TRBJ2-2	CASSLDYRGDTGELFF
TRBV10-3	13	TRBJ1-2	CAISEDSGYGYTF
TRBV7-3	15	TRBJ2-2	CASSVVGGNTGELFF
TRBV5-1	17	TRBJ2-3	CASSLALVFGEGDTQYF
TRBV4-1	14	TRBJ1-5	CASSLQGANQPQHF
TRBV19	14	TRBJ1-4	CASTTRVTNEKLFF
TRBV28	16	TRBJ1-1	CASSAASTGGWTEAFF
TRBV5-4	15	TRBJ2-7	CASSPGTVINSQQYF
TRBV6-6	15	TRBJ2-1	CASSRAGGTYNEQFF
TRBV5-1	14	TRBJ2-5	CASSTYSDQETQYF
TRBV6-5	15	TRBJ2-7	CASSSPGTRRHEQYF
TRBV5-1	16	TRBJ2-2	CASSELAGVDTGELFF
TRBV9	12	TRBJ2-3	CASSVEDKTQYF
TRBV12-3/TRBV12-4	12	TRBJ2-7	CASSHAGDEQYF
TRBV28	14	TRBJ2-7	CASSSPGTPHEQYF
TRBV27	16	TRBJ2-1	CASSLSIMAGDNEQFF
TRBV7-8	17	TRBJ1-3	CASSLIQVGRSGNTIYF
TRBV3-1/TRBV3-2	14	TRBJ2-2	CASSQGGNTGELFF
TRBV28	16	TRBJ1-5	CASSPWTGGSNQPQHF
TRBV3-1/TRBV3-2	14	TRBJ2-3	CASSQEWESSTQYF
TRBV9	13	TRBJ1-1	CASSVGLDTEAFF
TRBV5-1	11	TRBJ2-7	CASSWRDEQYF
TRBV3-1/TRBV3-2	17	TRBJ2-2	CASSPPGLAGGTGELFF
TRBV19	14	TRBJ2-4	CASELQGGKNIQYF
TRBV10-3	20	TRBJ2-2	CAIRASGDRGVTANTGELFF
TRBV7-6	16	TRBJ2-7	CASSSPGAGGQNEQYF
TRBV7-6	14	TRBJ2-7	CASSSLTASYEQYF
TRBV7-7	15	TRBJ2-5	CASSPIAGVGETQYF
TRBV2	12	TRBJ2-3	CASRSSTDTQYF
TRBV2	15	TRBJ2-6	CASKVGGGGANVLTF
TRBV7-2	14	TRBJ2-5	CASSLGGRAETQYF
TRBV27	14	TRBJ2-5	CASSSGGRRETQYF
TRBV5-6	15	TRBJ1-2	CASSLADRPVRGYTF
TRBV5-1	16	TRBJ1-1	CASSLRQGVGNTEAFF
TRBV30	13	TRBJ1-1	CAWQQEMNTEAFF
TRBV28	13	TRBJ1-5	CASSPQPGQPQHF
TRBV19	15	TRBJ1-5	CASSIGGGRFQPQHF
TRBV27	13	TRBJ1-6	CASSLKPDSPLHF